The 27 T cell receptor beta chains below come from one sample, sequenced in a study of blood T cell repertoires in COVID-19. Here immunoSEQ multiplex PCR was the method, and the copy in TCRdb shows in-frame clones only, minus some. The table shows a few hundred thousand clones, with around 89% occurring only once. The sequencing sample was made of PBMCs or T cells enriched from blood (not recorded which). Receptors originate from a woman aged 18-29 years who had recovered from COVID-19.

As DNA, the CDR3 is TGTGCCAGCAGCTTAGCAGGGGGCGTTGGAATGAACACTGAAGCTTTCTTT. This codes for CASSLAGGVGMNTEAFF. V is TRBV11-2 and J is TRBJ1-1; 8 positions match TRBD1. The length of the CDR3 is 17 residues. Germline trimming cut 1 base from V and 0 bases from J; bases unmatched to any gene: 7. Per the germline V gene, CDR1 is SGHAT and CDR2 is FQNNGV.

This clone came up a few times. The chain recombines TRBV19 with TRBJ1-5; a possible D gene is TRBD1 (5 bases). Germline V gene sequence: CDR1 LNHDA, CDR2 SQIVND (reference sequence). V was trimmed by 2 bases and J by 0 bases, leaving 11 bases between them. This CDR3 has 16 residues. The CDR3 here is CASSIKGYYSNQPQHF. Here the CDR3 DNA reads TGTGCCAGTAGTATAAAGGGGTATTATAGCAATCAGCCCCAGCATTTT.

The rearrangement links TRBV15 to TRBJ1-2; D unclear. From germline, CDR1 is LNHNV and CDR2 YYDKDF (reference sequence). The CDR3 is 13 amino acids. V gave up 1 base and J gave up 7 bases, with 10 bases separating them. This CDR3 is CATSRGPEGGYTF. CDR3 bases: TGTGCCACCAGCAGAGGTCCGGAGGGTGGCTACACCTTC.

The chain has TRBV27 and TRBJ2-3, with 10 bases aligning to TRBD2. Germline loops: CDR1 MNHEY, CDR2 SMNVEV (reference sequence). V shed 3 bases and J 1 base; nucleotides not matched to a gene: 4. CDR3 length: 16 amino acids. The CDR3 region has the DNA TGTGCCAGCAGTTTTCGTGGGACTAGCGGCACAGATACGCAGTATTTT. Translated: CASSFRGTSGTDTQYF.

This clone was found once. The gene calls are TRBV2 and TRBJ2-1, with 9 bases lining up with TRBD1. There are 12 residues in the CDR3. V was pared by 10 bases and J by 5 bases, with 3 bases of the junction left unmatched. Germline V lookup: CDR1 SNHLY, CDR2 FYNNEI. This CDR3 is CATRDRDNEQFF. The DNA of the CDR3 is TGTGCCACTAGGGACAGGGACAATGAGCAGTTCTTC.

V gene TRBV27 combines with J gene TRBJ1-2; 8 nucleotides line up with TRBD1. Germline V gives CDR1 MNHEY, CDR2 SMNVEV (reference sequence). After removal of 2 bases from V and 3 bases from J, the junction contained 5 bases not matched to a gene. The CDR3 is 15 amino acids. The CDR3 DNA is TGTGCCAGCAGTTTAGGAGCAGGGGGCTACTATGGCTACACCTTC. It is translated as CASSLGAGGYYGYTF.

V gene TRBV6-5 combines with J gene TRBJ2-5; D might be TRBD1 (6 bases). Looked up from germline, CDR1 is MNHEY and CDR2 is SVGAGI. Trimming took off 6 bases at V and 5 bases at J, with 13 bases between the two ends. The CDR3 is 13 amino acids. DNA of the CDR3: TGTGCCAGCAGGTCAATCGACAGGGAGACCCAGTACTTC. Translating gives CASRSIDRETQYF.

This clone was found many times. The J gene is TRBJ2-7, the V gene TRBV15; D might be TRBD2 (6 bases). The germline gives CDR1 LNHNV, CDR2 YYDKDF (reference sequence). Trimming shortened V by 5 bases and J by 4 bases, and 6 bases separated the two germline ends. CDR3 length: 11 amino acids. The CDR3 is CATSGGYEQYF. The CDR3 bases are TGTGCCACCAGCGGGGGGTACGAGCAGTACTTC.

The chain carries TRBV6-2 or TRBV6-3 and TRBJ2-1; 9 nucleotides align to TRBD1. Per germline, CDR1 MNHEY and CDR2 SVGEGT. J was trimmed by 1 base and V by 2 bases; bases with no gene match: 9. The CDR3 consists of 18 residues. The CDR3 spells CASSYVKQQGASYNEQFF. CDR3 nucleotides: TGTGCCAGCAGTTACGTGAAACAACAGGGGGCGTCCTACAATGAGCAGTTCTTC.

Only a few counts were recorded for this clone. CDR3 in amino acids: CASSPTTGAASYEQYF. The CDR3 nucleotides read TGTGCCAGCTCACCGACGACAGGGGCCGCCTCCTACGAGCAGTACTTC. The J gene is TRBJ2-7, the V gene TRBV18, with 8 nucleotides matching TRBD1. The CDR3 spans 16 residues. Looked up from germline, CDR1 is KGHSH and CDR2 is LQKENI. With 3 bases clipped from V and 0 bases from J, the junction kept 7 bases outside the gene matches.

This clone was detected a few times. The V and J genes are TRBV7-3 and TRBJ2-7; 9 nucleotides match TRBD1. The CDR3 extends over 16 amino acids. Germline V lookup: CDR1 SGHTA, CDR2 FQGTGA. Losses at the gene ends were 4 bases for V and 0 bases for J; bases not matched to a gene: 7. For the CDR3, the DNA is TGTGCCAGCAGCTACACAGGGGGCGATTCCTCCTACGAGCAGTACTTC. This codes for CASSYTGGDSSYEQYF.

The V call is TRBV7-2, the J call TRBJ1-3, with D possibly being TRBD1 (6 bases). CDR3 size: 13 residues. Germline V gene sequence: CDR1 SGHTA, CDR2 FQGNSA. Trimming shortened V by 6 bases and J by 4 bases, and 10 bases separated the two germline ends. The chain's CDR3 is CASSDTGGNTIYF. Written as DNA, the CDR3 is TGTGCCAGCAGTGATACAGGGGGAAACACCATATATTTT.

This clone is a singleton in its sample. The chain is built from TRBV5-1 and TRBJ2-2; TRBD2 agrees at 10 bases. Germline V lookup: CDR1 SGHRS, CDR2 YFSETQ. The CDR3 runs to 18 residues. Unmatched junction bases numbered 5, after V lost 0 bases and J lost 0 bases. This chain's CDR3 is CASSLALAGGANTGELFF. CDR3 DNA sequence: TGCGCCAGCAGCTTGGCGTTAGCGGGGGGCGCGAACACCGGGGAGCTGTTTTTT.

Only one count was recorded for this clone. The chain combines TRBV28 with TRBJ2-1; D gene unclear. The germline V and J ends were trimmed by 4 bases and 8 bases, with 18 bases remaining between them. This CDR3 region has 15 residues. Germline V gene lookup returns CDR1 MDHEN and CDR2 SYDVKM. DNA of the CDR3: TGTGCCAGCAGTTCCGGATCAGGCAGCTATGATGAGCAGTTCTTC. This sequence encodes CASSSGSGSYDEQFF. The full variable domain, in which reference TRBV28 and TRBJ2-1 provide the parts outside the CDR3, is DVKVTQSSRYLVKRTGEKVFLECVQDMDHENMFWYRQDPGLGLRLIYFSYDVKMKEKGDIPEGYSVSREKKERFSLILESASTNQTSMYLCASSSGSGSYDEQFFGPGTRLTVL.

CDR3: CSAKRGSSGNTIYF. The CDR3 nucleotides read TGCAGCGCGAAAAGAGGTAGCTCTGGAAACACCATATATTTT. The rearrangement joins TRBV29-1 to TRBJ1-3; D is ambiguous. Germline-derived CDR1 and CDR2 are SQVTM and ANQGSEA. The CDR3 covers 14 residues. V was cut by 7 bases and J by 0 bases, with 13 bases left in between.

V usage is TRBV10-3 and J usage is TRBJ2-5; D gene ambiguous. Per the germline V gene, CDR1 is ENHRY and CDR2 is SYGVKD. The CDR3 runs to 13 residues. V lost 5 bases and J 4 bases, leaving 11 bases between the germline ends. CDR3 protein: CAISHGTGETQYF. In DNA form, the CDR3 reads TGTGCCATCAGTCACGGTACGGGAGAGACCCAGTACTTC.

J is TRBJ2-5 and V is TRBV28; 16 nucleotides match TRBD2. V was clipped by 4 bases and J by 4 bases; unmatched bases: 9. CDR3 length equals 18 residues. The germline V gene has CDR1 MDHEN and CDR2 SYDVKM. The CDR3: CASSSPGTSGGARETQYF. DNA for the CDR3: TGTGCCAGCAGTTCCCCCGGGACTAGCGGGGGGGCACGAGAGACCCAGTACTTC.

The gene calls are TRBV11-2 and TRBJ1-1; D is unresolved. Germline V gene lookup returns CDR1 SGHAT and CDR2 FQNNGV. This CDR3 contains 14 residues. The ends were cut back, 5 bases at V and 3 bases at J, with 13 bases in the middle. The CDR3 coding sequence is TGTGCCAGCAGCCGGGAGGGTTTTGACACTGAAGCTTTCTTT. Its translation: CASSREGFDTEAFF.

The rearrangement links TRBV5-1 to TRBJ1-5; D ambiguous. In germline, CDR1 is SGHRS, CDR2 YFSETQ. Trimming pared 2 bases from V and 3 bases from J, leaving 12 bases between. The CDR3 contains 15 residues. CDR3 in DNA: TGCGCCAGCAGCTTATCGGGGTTGGACAATCAGCCCCAGCATTTT. It encodes CASSLSGLDNQPQHF.

The chain links TRBV27 to TRBJ2-3; 13 bases align to TRBD2. The J segment lost 4 bases and the V segment lost 8 bases, leaving 9 bases of the junction unmatched. CDR3 length: 16 residues. Germline lookup yields CDR1 MNHEY and CDR2 SMNVEV (reference sequence). The CDR3 bases are TGTGCCAGCGGGAGACTAGCGGGGGGTCGGGCAGATACGCAGTATTTT. As protein: CASGRLAGGRADTQYF.

Concerning this clone itself: Other DNA sequences within the sample encode an identical CDR3. This chain joins TRBV6-5 and TRBJ1-5; the match to TRBD1 covers 10 bases. J lost 7 bases, V lost 3 bases, and 3 bases had no gene match. Germline V gene sequence: CDR1 MNHEY, CDR2 SVGAGI. CDR3 length: 14 amino acids. CDR3 amino acids: CASSYGQGGQPQHF. In DNA, the CDR3 is TGTGCCAGCAGTTATGGACAGGGGGGCCAGCCCCAGCATTTT.

V and J are TRBV18 and TRBJ2-7; 9 nucleotides match TRBD1. Germline V gene sequence: CDR1 KGHSH, CDR2 LQKENI. V shed 3 bases and J 6 bases; nucleotides not matched to a gene: 6. This CDR3 spans 14 amino acids. The CDR3 DNA reads TGTGCCAGCTCACCTACAGGGGGCGGGGGCGAGCAGTACTTC. Amino acids: CASSPTGGGGEQYF.

CDR3 loop: CASSEMGAVDTQYF. CDR3 DNA sequence: TGTGCCAGCAGCGAGATGGGGGCGGTAGATACGCAGTATTTT. The V and J genes are TRBV9 and TRBJ2-3; TRBD1 is a possible D gene (6 bases). CDR1 and CDR2 from the germline V gene are SGDLS and YYNGEE. Between the trimmed V and J ends, which lost 3 bases and 5 bases, there was a span of 13 bases. The CDR3 totals 14 residues. Filled out from reference TRBV9 and TRBJ2-3, the complete variable domain reads DSGVTQTPKHLITATGQRVTLRCSPRSGDLSVYWYQQSLDQGLQFLIQYYNGEERAKGNILERFSAQQFPDLHSELNLSSLELGDSALYFCASSEMGAVDTQYFGPGTRLTVL.

This chain connects TRBV30 to TRBJ2-2; 10 bases map to TRBD2. V lost 2 bases to trimming and J lost 6 bases; unmatched junction nucleotides: 3. From germline, CDR1 is GTSNPN and CDR2 SVGIG (reference sequence). The CDR3 extends over 14 amino acids. CDR3 nucleotides: TGTGCCTGGAGTAAACTAGCGGGGCCCGGGGAGCTGTTTTTT. It translates to CAWSKLAGPGELFF.

The chain couples TRBV11-2 to TRBJ2-3, with D perhaps TRBD1 (6 bases). The ends were cut back, 1 base at V and 2 bases at J, with 10 bases in the middle. CDR3 size: 15 residues. Germline CDR1 reads SGHAT; CDR2 reads FQNNGV. This CDR3 reads CASSLVDSPTDTQYF. CDR3 bases: TGTGCCAGCAGCTTAGTGGACAGCCCCACAGATACGCAGTATTTT. The whole variable domain, filled in from reference TRBV11-2 and TRBJ2-3, reads EAGVAQSPRYKIIEKRQSVAFWCNPISGHATLYWYQQILGQGPKLLIQFQNNGVVDDSQLPKDRFSAERLKGVDSTLKIQPAKLEDSAVYLCASSLVDSPTDTQYFGPGTRLTVL.

This sequence joins TRBV7-6 and TRBJ2-2; 11 nucleotides match TRBD2. Germline CDR1 reads SGHVS; CDR2 reads FNYEAQ. The CDR3 loop spans 17 amino acids. The junction had 11 bases not matched to a gene; V was cut back by 5 bases and J by 6 bases. The chain's CDR3 is CASSLLSGGVSAGELFF. In DNA form, the CDR3 reads TGTGCCAGCAGCCTACTTAGCGGGGGGGTCAGCGCCGGGGAGCTGTTTTTT. The whole variable domain, remainder taken from reference TRBV7-6 and TRBJ2-2, is GAGVSQSPRYKVTKRGQDVALRCDPISGHVSLYWYRQALGQGPEFLTYFNYEAQQDKSGLPNDRFSAERPEGSISTLTIQRTEQRDSAMYRCASSLLSGGVSAGELFFGEGSRLTVL.

The chain combines TRBV24-1 with TRBJ2-3; 8 nucleotides line up with TRBD2. Germline V lookup: CDR1 KGHDR, CDR2 SFDVKD. The CDR3 totals 16 residues. Trimming at V came to 3 bases and at J to 6 bases, leaving 10 bases not matched to a gene. The CDR3 region has the DNA TGTGCCACCAGTGATCGGAGCGGGGGCCTCTTGGATACGCAGTATTTT. This encodes CATSDRSGGLLDTQYF.